These 8 T cell receptor beta chains share one sample of origin, sequenced in a study of shared clonotypes between healthy human individuals. Here immunoSEQ multiplex PCR was the method, and the copy in TCRdb shows in-frame clones only, minus some. The sample has over 1.4 million clones, roughly 96% seen once. The source material was naive CD4+ T cells sorted from blood. Subset of the sample: CD45RA+ positively selected. All receptors derive from a man aged 25-45 years in good health.

This chain connects TRBV28 to TRBJ1-5, with D possibly matching TRBD1 (6 bases). There are 16 residues in the CDR3. Trimming shortened V by 5 bases and J by 4 bases, and 18 bases separated the two germline ends. The germline V gene encodes CDR1 MDHEN and CDR2 SYDVKM. The CDR3 protein is CASSPFGVGGNQPQHF. In DNA, the CDR3 is TGTGCCAGCAGTCCTTTTGGTGTAGGGGGGAATCAGCCCCAGCATTTT.

The chain links TRBV9 to TRBJ2-5; D not certain. Germline CDR1 and CDR2: SGDLS and YYNGEE. This CDR3 has 15 residues. Trimming cost V 3 bases and J 4 bases, with 16 bases left between them. The DNA for the CDR3 is TGTGCCAGCAGCGCCTTTAGTGTCCCCGGAGAGACCCAGTACTTC. Translated, it gives CASSAFSVPGETQYF.

The V gene is TRBV7-2, the J gene TRBJ2-3, with 7 bases lining up with TRBD2. The V segment lost 5 bases and the J segment 9 bases; nucleotides outside the gene matches: 23. CDR1 is SGHTA, CDR2 FQGNSA, per germline. The CDR3 length is 18 residues. In DNA form, the CDR3 reads TGTGCCAGCAGCCCAAGGTCGGAGGGAGGGACCCCCCGGAAGACGCAGTATTTT. Translated, it gives CASSPRSEGGTPRKTQYF.

This chain uses TRBV11-2 with TRBJ2-7, with D possibly TRBD2 on 5 matching bases. Germline lookup yields CDR1 SGHAT and CDR2 FQNNGV. Trimming took 0 bases from V and 6 from J, leaving 15 bases between them. The CDR3 totals 15 residues. CDR3 sequence: CASSLDPYEGREQYF. CDR3 nucleotides: TGTGCCAGCAGCTTAGATCCCTACGAGGGTCGCGAGCAGTACTTC.

V and J are TRBV18 and TRBJ1-1, with D uncertain. Germline CDR1 is KGHSH and CDR2 is LQKENI. This CDR3 has 21 residues. V dropped 2 bases and J dropped 0 bases, with 28 bases sitting between them. CDR3 loop: CASSPLGSRGAGRAMNTEAFF. CDR3 in DNA: TGTGCCAGCTCACCATTAGGTAGTCGCGGCGCTGGTCGAGCGATGAACACTGAAGCTTTCTTT.

In nucleotides, the CDR3 is TGTGCCAGCAGCTTAGCCCTGTTGGAGAAAGAGACCCAGTACTTC. Translating gives CASSLALLEKETQYF. This chain uses TRBV7-2 with TRBJ2-5; D uncertain. There are 15 residues in the CDR3. Looked up from germline, CDR1 is SGHTA and CDR2 is FQGNSA. With 0 bases removed from V and 3 bases from J, the gap between germline ends came to 11 bases.

Regarding this clone: This specimen includes other DNA sequences encoding the same CDR3. The CDR3, as DNA: TGTGCCAGTAGTTCGCGATCCTACGAGCAGTACTTC. Protein sequence: CASSSRSYEQYF. The chain recombines TRBV19 with TRBJ2-7; D unresolved. This CDR3 is built from 12 residues. The germline V gene encodes CDR1 LNHDA and CDR2 SQIVND (reference sequence). Trimming removed 5 bases at V and 1 base at J, with 6 bases between.

The chain carries TRBV11-1 and TRBJ2-3; D ambiguous. The CDR3 length is 15 residues. With 5 bases removed from V and 4 bases from J, the gap between germline ends came to 16 bases. Per germline, CDR1 SGHAT and CDR2 FQDESV (reference sequence). The CDR3 sequence is CASSPSARKADTQYF. DNA for the CDR3: TGTGCCAGCAGCCCAAGTGCCAGGAAGGCAGATACGCAGTATTTT.